This TCR beta chain was documented in a study of blood T cell repertoires in COVID-19. Study-level information: Specimens from acute and convalescent COVID-19 originated in the United States, Italy and Spain.

Method: immunoSEQ multiplex PCR; TCRdb's copy keeps in-frame clones and lacks some. This table has some 180,000 clones, roughly four fifths appearing once. This clonotype was obtained from a woman in her thirties or forties with COVID-19, enrolled during active disease. Input material: peripheral blood.

CDR3 bases: TGTGCCAGCAGCGTAAAACCGGGACATAGATCATATAGCAATCAGCCCCAGCATTTT. This sequence encodes CASSVKPGHRSYSNQPQHF. The chain links TRBV5-6 to TRBJ1-5; TRBD1 might be the D (6 bases). V was trimmed by 4 bases and J by 0 bases, leaving 23 bases between them. The CDR3 consists of 19 residues. Germline V gives CDR1 SGHDT, CDR2 YYEEEE. Filled out from reference TRBV5-6 and TRBJ1-5, the complete variable domain reads DAGVTQSPTHLIKTRGQQVTLRCSPKSGHDTVSWYQQALGQGPQFIFQYYEEEERQRGNFPDRFSGHQFPNYSSELNVNALLLGDSALYLCASSVKPGHRSYSNQPQHFGDGTRLSIL.